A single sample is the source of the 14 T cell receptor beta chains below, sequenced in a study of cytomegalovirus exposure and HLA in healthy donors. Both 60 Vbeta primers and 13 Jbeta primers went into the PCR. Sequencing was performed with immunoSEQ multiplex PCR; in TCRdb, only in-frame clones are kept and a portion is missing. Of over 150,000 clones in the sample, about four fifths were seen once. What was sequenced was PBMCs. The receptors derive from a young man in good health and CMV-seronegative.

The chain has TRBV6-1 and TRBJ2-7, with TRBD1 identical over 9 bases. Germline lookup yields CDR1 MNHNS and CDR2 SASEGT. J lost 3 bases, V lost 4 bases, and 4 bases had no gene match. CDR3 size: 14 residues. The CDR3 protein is CASSVETGGYEQYF. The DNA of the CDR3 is TGTGCCAGCAGTGTGGAGACAGGGGGCTACGAGCAGTACTTC.

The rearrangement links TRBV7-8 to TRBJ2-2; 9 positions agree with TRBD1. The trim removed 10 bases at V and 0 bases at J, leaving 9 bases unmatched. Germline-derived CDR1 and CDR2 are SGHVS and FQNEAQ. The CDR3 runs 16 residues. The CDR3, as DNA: TGTGCCATCCTCCTAACAGGGGGCTCGAACACCGGGGAGCTGTTTTTT. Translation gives CAILLTGGSNTGELFF.

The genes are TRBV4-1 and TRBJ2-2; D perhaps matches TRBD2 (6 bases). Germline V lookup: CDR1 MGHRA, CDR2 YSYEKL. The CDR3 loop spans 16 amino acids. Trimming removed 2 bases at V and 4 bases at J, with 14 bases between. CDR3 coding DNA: TGCGCCAGCAGCCAAATCTTCGGAGCGGGCACCGGGGAGCTGTTTTTT. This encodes CASSQIFGAGTGELFF.

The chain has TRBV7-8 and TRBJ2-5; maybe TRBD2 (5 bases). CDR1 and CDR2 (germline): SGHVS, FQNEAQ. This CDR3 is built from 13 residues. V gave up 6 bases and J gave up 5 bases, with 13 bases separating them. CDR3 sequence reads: CASSTRGKETQYF. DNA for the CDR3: TGTGCCAGCAGTACCCGAGGGAAGGAGACCCAGTACTTC.

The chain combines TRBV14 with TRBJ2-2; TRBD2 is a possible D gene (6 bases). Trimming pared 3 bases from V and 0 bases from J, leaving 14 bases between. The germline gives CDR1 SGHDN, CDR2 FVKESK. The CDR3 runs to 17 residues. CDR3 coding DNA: TGTGCCAGCAGCCATCGGCTAGGACTACCGAACACCGGGGAGCTGTTTTTT. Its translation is CASSHRLGLPNTGELFF.

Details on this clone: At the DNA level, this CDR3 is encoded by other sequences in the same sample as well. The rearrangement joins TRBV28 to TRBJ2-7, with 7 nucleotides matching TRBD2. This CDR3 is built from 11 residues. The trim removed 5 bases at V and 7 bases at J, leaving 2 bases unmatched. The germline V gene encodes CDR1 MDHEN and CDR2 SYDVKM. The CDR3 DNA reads TGTGCCAGCAGTCTCGGGAGGGAGCAGTACTTC. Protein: CASSLGREQYF.

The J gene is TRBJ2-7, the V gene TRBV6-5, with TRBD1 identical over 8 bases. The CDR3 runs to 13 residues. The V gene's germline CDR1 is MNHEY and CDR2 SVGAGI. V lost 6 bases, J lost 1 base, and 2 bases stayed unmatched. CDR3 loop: CASSGDRSYEQYF. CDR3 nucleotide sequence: TGTGCCAGCAGCGGGGACAGGTCCTACGAGCAGTACTTC.

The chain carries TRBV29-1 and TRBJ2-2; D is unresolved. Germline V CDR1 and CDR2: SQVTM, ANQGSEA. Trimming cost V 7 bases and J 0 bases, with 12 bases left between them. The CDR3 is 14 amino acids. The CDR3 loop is CSASFSANTGELFF. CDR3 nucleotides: TGCAGCGCCTCGTTCAGCGCGAACACCGGGGAGCTGTTTTTT.

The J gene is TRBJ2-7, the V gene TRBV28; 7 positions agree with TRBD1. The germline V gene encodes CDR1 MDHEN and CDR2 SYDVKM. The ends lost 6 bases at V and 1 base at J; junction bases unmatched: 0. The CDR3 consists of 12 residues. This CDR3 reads CASRGQSYEQYF. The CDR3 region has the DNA TGTGCCAGCAGGGGACAGTCCTACGAGCAGTACTTC.

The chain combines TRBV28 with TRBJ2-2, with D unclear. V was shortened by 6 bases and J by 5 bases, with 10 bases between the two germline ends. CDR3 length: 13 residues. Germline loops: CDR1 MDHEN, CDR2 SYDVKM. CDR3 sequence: CASSGQATGELFF. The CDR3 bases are TGTGCCAGCAGCGGTCAGGCAACCGGGGAGCTGTTTTTT.

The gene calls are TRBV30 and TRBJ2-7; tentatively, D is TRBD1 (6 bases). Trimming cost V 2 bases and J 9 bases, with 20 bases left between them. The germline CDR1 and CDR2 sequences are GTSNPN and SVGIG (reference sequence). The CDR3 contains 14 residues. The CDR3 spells CAWSNRGRGTGQYF. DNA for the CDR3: TGTGCCTGGAGTAACCGCGGCAGGGGAACGGGGCAGTACTTC.

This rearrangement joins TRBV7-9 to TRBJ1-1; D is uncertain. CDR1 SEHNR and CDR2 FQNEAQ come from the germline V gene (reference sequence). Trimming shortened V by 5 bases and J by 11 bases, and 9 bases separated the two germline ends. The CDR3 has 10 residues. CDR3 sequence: CASSKLVAFF. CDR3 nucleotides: TGTGCCAGCAGCAAACTGGTCGCTTTCTTT.

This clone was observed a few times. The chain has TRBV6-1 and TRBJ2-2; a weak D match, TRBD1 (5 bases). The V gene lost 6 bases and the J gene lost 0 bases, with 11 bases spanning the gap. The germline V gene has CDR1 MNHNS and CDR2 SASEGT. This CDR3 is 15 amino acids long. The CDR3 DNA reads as TGTGCCAGCAGGAGGAGACAGACGAACACCGGGGAGCTGTTTTTT. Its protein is CASRRRQTNTGELFF.

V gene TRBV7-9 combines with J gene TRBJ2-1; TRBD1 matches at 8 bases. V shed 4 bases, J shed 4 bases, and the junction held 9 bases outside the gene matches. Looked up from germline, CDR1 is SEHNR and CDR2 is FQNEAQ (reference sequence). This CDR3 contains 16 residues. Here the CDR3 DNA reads TGTGCCAGCAGCTCAGGGCGGACAGGGTCGTACAATGAGCAGTTCTTC. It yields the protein CASSSGRTGSYNEQFF.